These 10 T cell receptor beta chains share one sample of origin, sequenced in a study of blood T cell repertoires in COVID-19 (TCRdb year 2020). Libraries were built with the immunoSEQ multiplex PCR assay. In its TCRdb copy, this immuneACCESS table keeps in-frame sequences only and misses some clones. Where compared with another copy, unresolved V genes explain less than half of these, and the others have no known cause. For this sample there are over 150,000 clones; roughly 86% appear just once. Clones ranked in the top ten supply just under 4% of the sample. Sequenced: peripheral blood. The origin of the receptors is a woman aged 55-69 years who had recovered from COVID-19.

The CDR3 coding sequence is TGCGCCAGCGCTCTACGACGGCTCGGAGACACCATATATTTT. Translation gives CASALRRLGDTIYF. This rearrangement joins TRBV5-1 to TRBJ1-3; D gene ambiguous. Germline CDR1 and CDR2: SGHRS and YFSETQ. CDR3 length: 14 residues. The germline V and J ends were trimmed by 7 bases and 8 bases, with 19 bases remaining between them.

V gene TRBV5-1 combines with J gene TRBJ2-1; 11 nucleotides match TRBD2. Germline loops: CDR1 SGHRS, CDR2 YFSETQ. Losses at the gene ends were 0 bases for V and 2 bases for J; bases not matched to a gene: 1. The CDR3 length is 16 residues. The chain's CDR3 is CASSLATSGAYNEQFF. CDR3 DNA: TGCGCCAGCAGCTTGGCGACTAGCGGGGCCTACAATGAGCAGTTCTTC. The whole variable domain, remainder taken from reference TRBV5-1 and TRBJ2-1, is KAGVTQTPRYLIKTRGQQVTLSCSPISGHRSVSWYQQTPGQGLQFLFEYFSETQRNKGNFPGRFSGRQFSNSRSEMNVSTLELGDSALYLCASSLATSGAYNEQFFGPGTRLTVL.

This chain's CDR3 is CSVGDRGPYGYTF. The CDR3 DNA follows: TGCAGCGTGGGGGACAGGGGGCCCTATGGCTACACCTTC. The chain carries TRBV29-1 and TRBJ1-2; TRBD1 aligns across 12 bases. Germline V gene sequence: CDR1 SQVTM, CDR2 ANQGSEA. V lost 6 bases to trimming and J lost 4 bases; unmatched junction nucleotides: 3. The CDR3 is made up of 13 amino acids.

The chain joins TRBV21-1 to TRBJ2-1; the table assigns TRBD2, which was not confirmed against the DNA. TRBV21-1 is a recognized pseudogene. The CDR3 length is 22 residues. CDR3 bases: TGTGCCAGCAGCAAACCCCATGGATGGCTAGCGGGGGGTACACGCTCCTACAATGAGCAGTTCTTC. Its translation: CASSKPHGWLAGGTRSYNEQFF.

The chain employs TRBV6-5 and TRBJ2-7; the D gene is possibly TRBD2 (6 bases). This CDR3 is built from 12 residues. Trimming removed 4 bases at V and 2 bases at J, with 6 bases between. CDR1 and CDR2 (germline): MNHEY, SVGAGI. The CDR3 region has the DNA TGTGCCAGCAGTTCGGGGGCCTACGAGCAGTACTTC. It yields the protein CASSSGAYEQYF.

The V and J genes are TRBV5-5 and TRBJ2-1; D is unresolved. V shed 3 bases and J shed 2 bases, with 3 bases lying between them. Germline CDR1 SGHKS, CDR2 YYEKEE (reference sequence). CDR3 length: 12 amino acids. CDR3 nucleotide sequence: TGTGCCAGCAGCTCTGCCTACAATGAGCAGTTCTTC. Translation gives CASSSAYNEQFF.

This clone was seen more than once but under ten times. V gene TRBV5-1 combines with J gene TRBJ2-5, with D hard to call. The germline gives CDR1 SGHRS, CDR2 YFSETQ. V was clipped by 0 bases and J by 2 bases, with 17 bases between them. This CDR3 region has 17 residues. The CDR3 region is CASSLVPPGSGQETQYF. The CDR3 DNA is TGCGCCAGCAGCTTGGTCCCCCCGGGTTCCGGGCAAGAGACCCAGTACTTC.

Points on this clone: Other DNA sequences in the same sample also yield this CDR3. The rearrangement uses TRBV11-3 and TRBJ1-1, with a possible D match to TRBD1 (5 bases). The CDR3 totals 13 residues. Germline V gives CDR1 SGHNT, CDR2 YENEEA. V dropped 5 bases and J dropped 1 base, with 8 bases sitting between them. CDR3 in amino acids: CASSLTGNTEAFF. The CDR3 DNA follows: TGTGCCAGCAGCCTCACAGGGAACACTGAAGCTTTCTTT.

This rearrangement joins TRBV24-1 to TRBJ1-1; 7 nucleotides match TRBD1. The CDR3 has 15 amino acids. V trimming: 1 base; J trimming: 5 bases; junction bases outside the gene matches: 6. The germline CDR1 and CDR2 sequences are KGHDR and SFDVKD. The CDR3 here is CATSDFTGARTEAFF. The CDR3 bases are TGTGCCACCAGTGATTTTACAGGGGCGCGAACTGAAGCTTTCTTT.

This clone has a handful of counts. Other DNA sequences of this sample code for an identical CDR3. The chain links TRBV5-1 to TRBJ1-1; D is perhaps TRBD1 (5 bases). Trimming removed 1 base from V and 3 bases from J, with 7 bases in between. Germline V gene sequence: CDR1 SGHRS, CDR2 YFSETQ. The CDR3 runs 13 residues. The CDR3 nucleotides read TGCGCCAGCAGCTTGACAGGCGACACTGAAGCTTTCTTT. As protein: CASSLTGDTEAFF.